This T cell receptor (beta chain) is from a study of blood T cell repertoires in COVID-19. Study-wide context: COVID-19 samples, acute and convalescent, were from the United States, Italy and Spain.

The CDR3 has 14 amino acids. V was clipped by 0 bases and J by 5 bases, with 8 bases between them. Per the germline V gene, CDR1 is SGHVS and CDR2 is FQNEAQ. Profiling relied on immunoSEQ multiplex PCR, and the TCRdb table lists in-frame clones only, not all of them. Among 280,000 or so clones, roughly 91% were seen once, and the ten largest hold 2.5% to 3.5%. The rearrangement joins TRBV7-8 to TRBJ1-5, with a tentative D call TRBD1 (6 bases). The sample was PBMCs or T cells enriched from blood (not recorded which). This clonotype was obtained from a woman aged 45-65 years who had been exposed to COVID-19. CDR3 region: CASSLARGYQPQHF. The CDR3 DNA reads as TGTGCCAGCAGCTTAGCAAGGGGGTATCAGCCCCAGCATTTT.